This TCR beta chain was captured by sequencing in a study of blood T cell repertoires in COVID-19 (dated by TCRdb to the early 2020s). About the study as a whole: Samples covering the acute and convalescent phases of COVID-19 were provided by collaborators in the United States, Italy and Spain. The dataset comprised deeply sampled blood TCRbeta repertoires from subjects exposed to, actively infected with, or recovered from COVID-19. The repertoires were released in a freely available public database meant as a resource for research on the immune response to SARS-CoV-2. The prospective study material was composed of cDNA or gDNA derived from T cells, B-cell-depleted T cells, or PBMCs. Where HLA class I and class II types were available, the types were taken from metadata supplied by the sample provider, not from assay-based typing. Samples were obtained from the ongoing ImmuneRACE study (first 160 participants) and from roughly 1,300 subjects provided by 6 global collaborators. Sample metadata almost always included a de-identified subject ID, COVID-19 status, age in years and sex.

A note on this clone: There is no known antigen for this receptor. No per-base quality is available; no much larger clone lies one base away.

Collaborating institutions collected whole blood in K2EDTA tubes following their own protocols. For TCRbeta analysis, collaborators shipped samples as frozen whole blood, isolated PBMCs, or DNA extracted from either of those sample types. The investigation overall reported the following: The amount of clinical and demographic metadata varied by source and participant and was provided uncurated.

TCRbeta CDR3 regions were amplified from genomic DNA by means of the immunoSEQ Assay, a bias-controlled multiplex PCR. Concerning the study's data processing: Nucleated cell counts per sample were estimated from amplification of reference gene primers within the assay. To quantify the absolute abundance of each unique TCRbeta CDR3 rearrangement, sequence reads were collapsed and filtered. For each sample, productive Simpson clonality was calculated as the square root of Simpson's diversity index over productive rearrangements. Here the immuneACCESS table is served through TCRdb, limited to in-frame sequences with V and J called. Missing clones are a known gap in these copies; in checked studies unresolved V genes cover under half, and the rest lacks a known reason. That table supplies the V and J calls and clone size; D and trimming were determined from the DNA. This sample has under 85,000 clones in its table, and 82% of those were observed once. The ten top clones hold 8.5% to 14% of the sample.

This clonotype originated in a man aged 50-59 years with acute or convalescent COVID-19. The source material was peripheral blood.

The CDR3 loop reads CAISESKALNTEAFF. The DNA sequence is TGTGCCATCAGTGAGTCGAAAGCTTTGAACACTGAAGCTTTCTTT. Rearrangement joined TRBV10-3 to TRBJ1-1; the D segment cannot be called with confidence. Trimming costs V 0 bases and J 0 bases, and their ends lie 8 bases apart. The germline V gene encodes CDR1 ENHRY and CDR2 SYGVKD. Including the terminal cysteine and phenylalanine, the CDR3 comprises 15 residues. The entry retains the CDR3 DNA only, 45 bases that are in frame from base 1.